This paragraph reports one T cell receptor (beta chain). No antigen is known for it. TCRdb analysed the RT-PCR reads with MiXCR anew, one entry per CDR3 protein. The sample has 500,000 to 600,000 distinct CDR3 sequences; 16% are singletons. This specimen comes from a study of response to subunit inactivated influenza vaccine. General study results and limits: Researchers suggested that each seasonal influenza vaccination recruits few new T cells.

CDR3 length: 14 amino acids. Trimming cost V 6 bases and J 10 bases, with 18 bases left between them. Germline V gives CDR1 MNHNS, CDR2 SASEGT. The sequencing here drew on CD4+ T cells sorted from PBMCs, taken roughly 24 months after vaccination. The chain uses TRBV6-1 and TRBJ1-4; D may be TRBD1 (5 bases). This clonotype originated in a man between 45 and 75 years old who received an inactivated influenza vaccine. The CDR3 sequence: CASSSRGAGGKLFF. The CDR3 coding sequence is TGTGCCAGCAGCTCTAGAGGGGCCGGCGGAAAACTGTTTTTT.